This T cell receptor beta chain was sequenced during a study of cytomegalovirus exposure and HLA in healthy donors. Trimming removed 8 bases from V and 5 bases from J; junction bases left unmatched: 3. The CDR3 has 12 amino acids. CDR1 and CDR2 (germline): LNHDA, SQIVND (reference sequence). Remarks on this clone: The antigen remains undetermined.

The study's findings and limits: As was reported, the HLA-A and HLA-B alleles of most subjects were accurately predicted from TCR beta sequences. Most TCR beta V segments were productive about 87% or about 30% of the time in an earlier analysis.

In the PCR, 60 Vbeta and 13 Jbeta primers were used. Libraries were prepared by immunoSEQ multiplex PCR; TCRdb keeps only in-frame clonotypes and omits some of them. This repertoire includes over 80,000 clones. Source material: PBMCs. This receptor was obtained from a girl aged 5 to 17 in good health and CMV-seropositive. The rearrangement uses TRBV19 and TRBJ2-5; TRBD1 matches 9 bases. CDR3 loop: CASGTGYETQYF. The CDR3 DNA sequence: TGTGCCAGTGGGACAGGGTACGAGACCCAGTACTTC. The full variable domain, completed using reference TRBV19 and TRBJ2-5, is DGGITQSPKYLFRKEGQNVTLSCEQNLNHDAMYWYRQDPGQGLRLIYYSQIVNDFQKGDIAEGYSVSREKKESFPLTVTSAQKNPTAFYLCASGTGYETQYFGPGTRLLVL.